This T cell receptor (beta chain) derives from a study of human T cells and chemical hapten exposure. At the level of the study: 2% DPC was applied to about 2 cm by about 2 cm of upper inner arm skin for sensitization.

Using its own MiXCR run on the RACE reads, TCRdb lists one record per CDR3 protein. The sample records roughly 150,000 distinct CDR3 sequences, roughly 12% being singletons. The time point is: patch test 2, 6 weeks after DPC sensitization. Treatment in this sample: therapeutic diphenylcyclopropenone sensitization with weekly scalp DPC. Donation of samples came from alopecia patients who were 18 to 70 years old and suitable for DPC. This clonotype came up a few times. Its antigen is not identified. Broader study findings: TCRs above 1 in 1000 frequency stayed constant with DPC sensitization.

This receptor was identified in a woman in her 50s with alopecia areata. Some clones in this sample may be carry-over from other donors' samples. The sequencing used whole blood, collected in connection with sensitization to the hapten diphenylcyclopropenone (DPC).

The CDR3 DNA follows: TGCGCCAGCAGCCATGGGACAGCCCGTGAAGCTTTCTTT. This encodes CASSHGTAREAFF. The rearrangement joins TRBV4-3 to TRBJ1-1, with 7 bases identical to TRBD1. The V segment lost 3 bases and the J segment 7 bases; nucleotides outside the gene matches: 5. Looked up from germline, CDR1 is LGHNA and CDR2 is YSLEER. This CDR3 has 13 amino acids.